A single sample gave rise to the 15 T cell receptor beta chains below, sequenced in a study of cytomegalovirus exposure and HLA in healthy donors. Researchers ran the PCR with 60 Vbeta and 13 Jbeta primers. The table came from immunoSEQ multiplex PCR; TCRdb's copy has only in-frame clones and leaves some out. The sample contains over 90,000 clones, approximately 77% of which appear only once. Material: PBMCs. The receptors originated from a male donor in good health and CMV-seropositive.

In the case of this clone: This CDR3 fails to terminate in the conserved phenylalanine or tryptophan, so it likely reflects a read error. CDR3 protein: CASSPTAREGYTL. The CDR3 region has the DNA TGTGCCAGCAGCCCCACGGCAAGGGAGGGCTACACCCTC. V and J are TRBV6-5 and TRBJ1-2, with D unclear. Germline CDR1 MNHEY, CDR2 SVGAGI. CDR3 length: 13 amino acids. V was trimmed by 6 bases and J by 8 bases, leaving 16 bases between them.

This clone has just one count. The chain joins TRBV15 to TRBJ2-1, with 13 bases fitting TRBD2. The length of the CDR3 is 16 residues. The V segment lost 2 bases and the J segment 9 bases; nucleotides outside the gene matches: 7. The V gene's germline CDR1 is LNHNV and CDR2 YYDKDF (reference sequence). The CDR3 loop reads CATSRSGLAGEAEQFF. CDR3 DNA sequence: TGTGCCACCAGCAGATCAGGACTAGCGGGAGAGGCTGAGCAGTTCTTC.

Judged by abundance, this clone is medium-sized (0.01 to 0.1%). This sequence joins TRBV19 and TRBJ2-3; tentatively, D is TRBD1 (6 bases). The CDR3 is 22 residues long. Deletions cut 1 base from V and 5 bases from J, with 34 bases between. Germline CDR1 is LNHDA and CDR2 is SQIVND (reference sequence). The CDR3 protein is CASSIGEGERYRARWRGDTQYF. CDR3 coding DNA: TGTGCCAGTAGTATAGGAGAAGGGGAAAGGTACAGGGCGCGTTGGAGAGGAGATACGCAGTATTTT.

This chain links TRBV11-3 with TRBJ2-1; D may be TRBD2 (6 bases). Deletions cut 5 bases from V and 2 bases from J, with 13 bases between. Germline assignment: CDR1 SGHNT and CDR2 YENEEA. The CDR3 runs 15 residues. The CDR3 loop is CASSRSSGAYNEQFF. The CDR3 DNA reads TGTGCCAGCAGCCGATCCTCGGGAGCCTACAATGAGCAGTTCTTC. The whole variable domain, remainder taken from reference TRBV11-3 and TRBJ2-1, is EAGVVQSPRYKIIEKKQPVAFWCNPISGHNTLYWYLQNLGQGPELLIRYENEEAVDDSQLPKDRFSAERLKGVDSTLKIQPAELGDSAVYLCASSRSSGAYNEQFFGPGTRLTVL.

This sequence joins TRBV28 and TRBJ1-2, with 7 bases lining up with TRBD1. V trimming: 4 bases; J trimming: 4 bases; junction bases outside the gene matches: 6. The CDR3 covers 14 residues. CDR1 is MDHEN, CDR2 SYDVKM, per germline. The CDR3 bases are TGTGCCAGCAGTTACGGGACAGCCCCCTATGGCTACACCTTC. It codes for CASSYGTAPYGYTF.

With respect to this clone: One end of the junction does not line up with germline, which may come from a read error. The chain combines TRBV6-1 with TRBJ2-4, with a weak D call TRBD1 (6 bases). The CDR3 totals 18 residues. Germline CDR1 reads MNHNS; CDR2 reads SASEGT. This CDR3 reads CASSEEGQGRRSKNSQYF. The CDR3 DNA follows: TGTGCCAGCAGTGAAGAGGGGCAGGGGCGCAGATCCAAAAACAGTCAGTACTTC.

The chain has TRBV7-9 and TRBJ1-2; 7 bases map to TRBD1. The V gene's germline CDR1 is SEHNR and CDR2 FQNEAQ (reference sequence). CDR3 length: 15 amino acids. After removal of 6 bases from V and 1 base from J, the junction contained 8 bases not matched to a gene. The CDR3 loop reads CASSSFGQVNYGYTF. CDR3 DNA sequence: TGTGCCAGCAGTTCTTTCGGACAGGTTAACTATGGCTACACCTTC.

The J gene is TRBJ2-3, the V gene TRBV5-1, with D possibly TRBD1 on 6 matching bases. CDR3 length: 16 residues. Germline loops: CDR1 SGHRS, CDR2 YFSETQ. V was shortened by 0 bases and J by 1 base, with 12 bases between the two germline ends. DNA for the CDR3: TGCGCCAGCAGCTTGGAAGGGGGAATACGCACAGATACGCAGTATTTT. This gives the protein CASSLEGGIRTDTQYF.

The CDR3 loop is CASSPTDRNEQFF. In nucleotides, the CDR3 is TGTGCCAGCTCACCAACGGACAGGAATGAGCAGTTCTTC. This rearrangement joins TRBV18 to TRBJ2-1; 7 positions match TRBD1. With V trimmed by 2 bases and J by 7 bases, 2 bases remained unmatched. The CDR3 has 13 amino acids. Per germline, CDR1 KGHSH and CDR2 LQKENI.

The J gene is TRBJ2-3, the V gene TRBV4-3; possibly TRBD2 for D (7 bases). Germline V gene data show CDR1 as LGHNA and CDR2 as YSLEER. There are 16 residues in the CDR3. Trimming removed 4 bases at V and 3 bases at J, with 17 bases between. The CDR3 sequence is CASSRRRGGDTDTQYF. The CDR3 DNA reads TGCGCCAGCAGCCGCAGAAGGGGGGGAGATACAGATACGCAGTATTTT.

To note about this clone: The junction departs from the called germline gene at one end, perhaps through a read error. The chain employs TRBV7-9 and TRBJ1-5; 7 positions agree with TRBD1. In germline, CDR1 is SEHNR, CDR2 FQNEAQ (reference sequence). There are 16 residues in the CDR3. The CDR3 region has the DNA TGTTCCAGCAGCTTAGCGACGGGACAGAGAAATCAGCCCCAGCATTTT. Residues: CSSSLATGQRNQPQHF.

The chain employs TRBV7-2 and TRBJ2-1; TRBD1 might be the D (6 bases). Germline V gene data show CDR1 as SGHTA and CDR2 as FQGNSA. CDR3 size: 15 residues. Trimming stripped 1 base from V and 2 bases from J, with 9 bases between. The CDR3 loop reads CASSLVGTTYNEQFF. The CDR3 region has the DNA TGTGCCAGCAGCTTAGTAGGGACAACCTACAATGAGCAGTTCTTC.

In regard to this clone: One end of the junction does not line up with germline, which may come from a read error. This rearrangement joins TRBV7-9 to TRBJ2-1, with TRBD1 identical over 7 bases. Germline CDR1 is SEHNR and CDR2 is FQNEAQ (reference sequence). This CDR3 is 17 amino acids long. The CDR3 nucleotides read TGTTCCAGCAGCCTCGCTTCCGGGACAGCAGCCTACAATGAGCAGTTCTTC. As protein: CSSSLASGTAAYNEQFF.

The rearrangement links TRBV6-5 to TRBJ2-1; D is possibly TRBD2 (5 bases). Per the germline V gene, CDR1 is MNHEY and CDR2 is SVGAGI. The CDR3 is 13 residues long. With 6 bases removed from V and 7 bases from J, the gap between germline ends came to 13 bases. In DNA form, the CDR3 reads TGTGCCAGCAGACCGGGGATCGGTAATGAGCAGTTCTTC. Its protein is CASRPGIGNEQFF.

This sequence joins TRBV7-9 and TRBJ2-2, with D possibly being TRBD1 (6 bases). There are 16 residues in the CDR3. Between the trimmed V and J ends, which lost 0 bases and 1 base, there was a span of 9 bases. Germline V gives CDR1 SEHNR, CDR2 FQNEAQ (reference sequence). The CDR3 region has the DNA TGTGCCAGCAGCTTAGCGGGGGCGGTGAACACCGGGGAGCTGTTTTTT. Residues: CASSLAGAVNTGELFF.